The TCR beta chain described here comes from a study of shared clonotypes between healthy human individuals. The donors, healthy adults who were HIV-negative, had experienced no recent acute infections or vaccinations. An even split of each subset's genomic DNA across several immunoSEQ plates was performed. A roughly 220 ng quantity of DNA, roughly 29,000 T cell genomes, went into the sorted-subset replicate PCRs. Authors' analysis steps: Quality scores were absent from the junction-only immunoSEQ sequences, so filtering differed. Some clones are missing from TCRdb's copy, which holds only in-frame ones; the method was immunoSEQ multiplex PCR. V and J calls and clone size are given by that table; D and trimming were obtained from the DNA. The sample lists just over 2,000,000 clones; 95% were seen once. This clone has a handful of counts. Other DNA sequences in this specimen translate into the identical CDR3.

This CDR3 comprises 13 residues. V was cut by 4 bases and J by 1 base, with 8 bases left in between. The germline CDR1 and CDR2 sequences are SNHLY and FYNNEI. This sequence joins TRBV2 and TRBJ2-7; TRBD2 is a possible D gene (6 bases). Source material: naive CD4+ T cells sorted from blood. Subset of the sample: CD45RA+ positively selected. This clonotype originated in a man aged 18 to 30 in good health. CDR3 DNA: TGTGCCAGCAGTGTGGAGGGGTCCTACGAGCAGTACTTC. Translated: CASSVEGSYEQYF.